Described below is a single T cell receptor (beta chain) sequence and its context. What it recognizes is unknown. The CDR3 spans 12 residues. Trimming stripped 2 bases from V and 6 bases from J, with 4 bases between. This record belongs to a study of T cell responses to AZD1222 COVID-19 vaccine. The protocol was immunoSEQ multiplex PCR, while the TCRdb copy is restricted to in-frame clones and leaves out a portion. The sample shows 130,000 or so clones, approximately 93% of them seen only once. Findings and limits, study-wide: In a largely white British group with more females than males, clonal diversity was possibly underestimated. Two AZD1222 doses significantly raised spike-specific TCR breadth and depth over controls. Baseline antibody screening turned up just six seropositive AZD1222 recipients. A reported finding is that nearly half of spike-specific TCRs target unmutated variant regions.

Sequencing was performed on peripheral blood, taken on day 0 of MenACWY control vaccination. The chain carries TRBV12-3 or TRBV12-4 and TRBJ1-4; the D is unclear. The receptor was isolated from an adult in good health. The CDR3 sequence: CASSLSYEKLFF. CDR3 sequence (DNA): TGTGCCAGCAGTTTAAGTTATGAAAAACTGTTTTTT.